This is a list of T cell receptor beta chains from one sample in a study of blood T cell repertoires in COVID-19. Only in-frame clones appear in the TCRdb table, and some are missing; sequencing was by immunoSEQ multiplex PCR. Among some 86,000 clones listed, roughly 84% were seen once. The sequenced material came from peripheral blood. These receptors were collected from a woman of 80 years or more with active or convalescent COVID-19. The CDR3 runs from the conserved cysteine through the conserved F or W. D genes are given only for firm matches. Clone sizes are given selectively: once, few, many, or a class where the clone is expanded.

J	D	V	size	DNA	CDR3
TRBJ2-1	TRBD2	TRBV19	NA	TGTGCCAGTACCCCTCCCTTAGCGGGGGGAGAGCAGTTCTTC	CASTPPLAGGEQFF
TRBJ2-1	TRBD2	TRBV28	NA	TGTGCCAGCAGTTTACCTCGGACTAGGAACAATGAGCAGTTCTTC	CASSLPRTRNNEQFF
TRBJ1-5	TRBD1	TRBV2	NA	TGTGCCAGCAGCCGCGCGTTTGTTAGGGGGCTTAGCAATCAGCCCCAGCATTTT	CASSRAFVRGLSNQPQHF
TRBJ2-1	TRBD2	TRBV29-1	once	TGCAGCGTTGAAGATGGGGGGGACGCTCTGTGGAATGAGCAGTTCTTC	CSVEDGGDALWNEQFF
TRBJ1-2	TRBD1	TRBV19	NA	TGTGCCAGTAGTGGGCTGCAGGGGGCTTTGGATGGCTACACCTTC	CASSGLQGALDGYTF
TRBJ1-2	TRBD1	TRBV29-1	NA	TGCAGCGTTGATAACAGGGGCTATGGCTACACCTTC	CSVDNRGYGYTF
TRBJ1-4	NA	TRBV28	NA	TGTGCCAGCAGGGACAGCACAACTAATGAAAAACTGTTTTTT	CASRDSTTNEKLFF
TRBJ2-1	NA	TRBV2	NA	TGTGCCAGCAGTGTAAACCCAAGCGGGTTGGGGGCCTACAATGAGCAGTTCTTC	CASSVNPSGLGAYNEQFF
TRBJ1-5	TRBD1	TRBV20-1	NA	TGCAGTGCTAGTGATCAGGGGGCGGGCAATCAGCCCCAGCATTTT	CSASDQGAGNQPQHF
TRBJ2-7	NA	TRBV3-1/TRBV3-2	NA	TGTGCCAGCAGCCAAGACTTGAGCGAGCAGTACTTC	CASSQDLSEQYF
TRBJ2-3	TRBD2	TRBV28	NA	TGTGCCAGCAGTTTCGCGGGAGGGGGCACAGATACGCAGTATTTT	CASSFAGGGTDTQYF
TRBJ2-1	NA	TRBV24-1	few	TGTGCCACCAGTGATTATTCCAGGGGAAACAATGAGCAGTTCTTC	CATSDYSRGNNEQFF
TRBJ2-1	TRBD2	TRBV19	NA	TGTGCCAGTAGTATTGGGCTAGCGGGATTTGATGAGCAGTTCTTC	CASSIGLAGFDEQFF
TRBJ2-7	NA	TRBV5-5	NA	TGTGCCAGCAGCTTGTCCATAACAAACTACGAGCAGTACTTC	CASSLSITNYEQYF
TRBJ2-1	TRBD1	TRBV7-9	NA	TGTGCCAGCAGCCCGTTGGGACAGGGGGTTAATGAGCAGTTCTTC	CASSPLGQGVNEQFF
TRBJ2-3	NA	TRBV5-1	NA	TGCGCCAGCAGCCCTGTATCAGGGTCAGATACGCAGTATTTT	CASSPVSGSDTQYF
TRBJ2-5	NA	TRBV5-1	NA	TGCGCCAGCAGCTTGAGGACCGGGCGGGGAGAGACCCAGTACTTC	CASSLRTGRGETQYF
TRBJ1-1	TRBD1	TRBV5-1	NA	TGCGCCAGCAGCTCGGACAGGGGGTACACTGAAGCTTTCTTT	CASSSDRGYTEAFF
TRBJ2-2	NA	TRBV24-1	NA	TGTGCCACCAGTGGAACCATCCGGTCCGGGGAGCTGTTTTTT	CATSGTIRSGELFF
TRBJ2-7	NA	TRBV30	NA	TGTGCCCCTCTTACTGGGCCCTACGAGCAGTACTTC	CAPLTGPYEQYF
TRBJ1-1	NA	TRBV21-1	NA	TGTGCCAGCAGCAAAGCCAGGGGGACCAACACTGAAGCTTTCTTT	CASSKARGTNTEAFF
TRBJ1-4	NA	TRBV5-6	NA	TGTGCCAGCAGCTTGTCCACAGGGGAAAAACTGTTTTTT	CASSLSTGEKLFF
TRBJ1-2	NA	TRBV10-3	NA	TGTGCCATCAGTGTCGAGGGCTATGGCTACACCTTC	CAISVEGYGYTF
TRBJ2-2	NA	TRBV24-1	once	TGTGCCACCAGTGATAGCCCAGGGCGGTACACCGGGGAGCTGTTTTTT	CATSDSPGRYTGELFF
TRBJ2-5	TRBD2	TRBV5-6	NA	TGTGCCAGCACCGGGACTAGCGGGAATTTAGAGACCCAGTACTTC	CASTGTSGNLETQYF
TRBJ1-6	NA	TRBV21-1	NA	TGTGCCAGCAGCGGGACAGTTTACGCGGGTTCACCCCTCCACTTT	CASSGTVYAGSPLHF
TRBJ2-1	NA	TRBV9	NA	TGTGCCAGCAGCGTAGCCCCTGCCTACAATGAGCAGTTCTTC	CASSVAPAYNEQFF
TRBJ2-1	TRBD2	TRBV7-6	NA	TGTGCCAGCAGCCTGCTAGCGGGGGGGCCCAATGAGCAGTTCTTC	CASSLLAGGPNEQFF
TRBJ2-2	TRBD1	TRBV4-1	NA	TGCGCCAGCAGCTCGACAGGGGGGTCCGGGGAGCTGTTTTTT	CASSSTGGSGELFF
TRBJ2-7	NA	TRBV21-1	NA	TGTGCCAGCAGAGGCAGGGTAAGGAACGAGCAGTACTTC	CASRGRVRNEQYF
TRBJ2-7	TRBD2	TRBV18	NA	TGTGCCAGCTCACCAGCGGGACTAGCGGGAGGTCCCTCCTCTTACGAGCAGTACTTC	CASSPAGLAGGPSSYEQYF
TRBJ2-7	NA	TRBV7-8	NA	TGTGCCAGCAGCCGCGGGACAGCGAAAGGGGAGCAGTACTTC	CASSRGTAKGEQYF
TRBJ2-5	TRBD2	TRBV30	NA	TGTGCCTGGAGTGTAGGCGGACTAGCGGGAGAGACCCAGTACTTC	CAWSVGGLAGETQYF
TRBJ1-1	NA	TRBV11-1	NA	TGTGCCAGCAGCTTGGAGTTGCAGGGCTGCACTGAAGCTTTCTTT	CASSLELQGCTEAFF